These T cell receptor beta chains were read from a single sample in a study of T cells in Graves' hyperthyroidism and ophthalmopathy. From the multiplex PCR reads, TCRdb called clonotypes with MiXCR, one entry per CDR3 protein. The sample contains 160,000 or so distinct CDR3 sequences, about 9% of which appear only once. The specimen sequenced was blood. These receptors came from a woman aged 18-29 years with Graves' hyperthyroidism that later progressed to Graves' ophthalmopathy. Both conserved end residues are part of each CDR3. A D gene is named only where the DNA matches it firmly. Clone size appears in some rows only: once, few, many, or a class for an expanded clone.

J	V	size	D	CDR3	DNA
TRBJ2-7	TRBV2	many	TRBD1	CASSERGPRRGRYEQYF	TGTGCCAGCAGTGAAAGGGGGCCCAGACGTGGACGCTACGAGCAGTACTTC
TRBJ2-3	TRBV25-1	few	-	CASSEGGSSTDTQYF	TGTGCCAGCAGTGAGGGAGGATCTAGCACAGATACGCAGTATTTT
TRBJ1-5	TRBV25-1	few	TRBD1	CASRARGGGQTNQPQHF	TGTGCCAGCAGAGCCCGGGGGGGGGGACAGACCAATCAGCCCCAGCATTTT
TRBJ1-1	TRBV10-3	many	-	CAISRVGSGSTEAFF	TGTGCCATCAGTCGGGTTGGTAGCGGGAGCACTGAAGCTTTCTTT
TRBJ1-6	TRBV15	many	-	CATSGPEWNSPLHF	TGTGCCACTTCTGGTCCCGAATGGAATTCACCCCTCCACTTT
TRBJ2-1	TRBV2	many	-	CASSVLGYNEQFF	TGTGCCAGCAGTGTTCTGGGTTACAATGAGCAGTTCTTC
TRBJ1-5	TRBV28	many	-	CASSLPDVRAGKNQPQHF	TGTGCCAGCAGTTTACCAGATGTTAGGGCAGGGAAAAATCAGCCCCAGCATTTT
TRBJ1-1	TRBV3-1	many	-	CASSPGPKVVKNTEAFF	TGTGCCAGCAGCCCGGGCCCTAAGGTGGTCAAGAACACTGAAGCTTTCTTT
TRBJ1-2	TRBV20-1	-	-	CSARDPREANYGYTF	TGCAGTGCTAGAGATCCGCGAGAGGCTAACTATGGCTACACCTTC
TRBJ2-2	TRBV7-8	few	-	CASSLIQGGELFF	TGTGCCAGCAGCTTAATTCAGGGCGGGGAGCTGTTTTTT
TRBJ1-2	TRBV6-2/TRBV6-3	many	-	CASSFVVRDDYGYTF	TGTGCCAGCAGTTTTGTGGTCAGGGATGACTATGGCTACACCTTC
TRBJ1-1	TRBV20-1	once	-	CSARRHLNTEAFF	TGCAGTGCTAGAAGGCATCTGAACACTGAAGCTTTCTTT
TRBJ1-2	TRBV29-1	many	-	CSVERPNYGYTF	TGCAGCGTTGAAAGGCCTAACTATGGCTACACCTTC
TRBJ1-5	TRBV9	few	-	CASSEDGDSNQPQHF	TGTGCCAGCAGCGAGGACGGGGATAGCAATCAGCCCCAGCATTTT
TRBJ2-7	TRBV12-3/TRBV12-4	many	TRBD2	CASTRGDDSYEQYF	TGTGCCAGCACGCGGGGGGACGACTCCTACGAGCAGTACTTC
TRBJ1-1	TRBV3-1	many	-	CASSQIQGEAFF	TGTGCCAGCAGCCAAATACAGGGTGAAGCTTTCTTT